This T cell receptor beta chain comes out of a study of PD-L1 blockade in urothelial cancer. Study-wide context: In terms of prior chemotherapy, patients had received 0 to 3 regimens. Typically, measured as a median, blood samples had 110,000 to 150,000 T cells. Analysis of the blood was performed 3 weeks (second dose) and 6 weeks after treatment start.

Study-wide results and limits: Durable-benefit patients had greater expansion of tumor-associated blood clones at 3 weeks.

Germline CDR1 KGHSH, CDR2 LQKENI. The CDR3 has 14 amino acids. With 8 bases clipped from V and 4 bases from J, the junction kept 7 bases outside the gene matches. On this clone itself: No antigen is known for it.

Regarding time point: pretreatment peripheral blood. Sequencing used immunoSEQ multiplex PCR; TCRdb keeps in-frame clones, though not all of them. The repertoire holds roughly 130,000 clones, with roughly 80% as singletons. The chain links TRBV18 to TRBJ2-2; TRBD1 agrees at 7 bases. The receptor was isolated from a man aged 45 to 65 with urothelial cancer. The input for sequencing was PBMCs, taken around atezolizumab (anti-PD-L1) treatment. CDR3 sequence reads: CASEGQRGTGELFF. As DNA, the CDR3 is TGTGCCAGCGAGGGACAGCGTGGCACCGGGGAGCTGTTTTTT. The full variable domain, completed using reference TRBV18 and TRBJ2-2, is NAGVMQNPRHLVRRRGQEARLRCSPMKGHSHVYWYRQLPEEGLKFMVYLQKENIIDESGMPKERFSAEFPKEGPSILRIQQVVRGDSAAYFCASEGQRGTGELFFGEGSRLTVL.